This TCR beta chain appears in the sequencing data of a study of shared T cell receptors in the human thymus. The method was immunoSEQ multiplex PCR; TCRdb's version includes in-frame clones alone and lacks a portion of them. This table holds hundreds of thousands of clones, 95% found once. This clone was seen only a few times. Trimming pared 2 bases from V and 0 bases from J, leaving 1 base between. The CDR3 totals 12 residues. From germline, CDR1 is SGHRS and CDR2 YFSETQ. The chain is built from TRBV5-1 and TRBJ2-3; D ambiguous. The sequenced material came from thymocytes. The origin of this receptor is a human donor. CDR3 sequence: CASSFSTDTQYF. CDR3 in DNA: TGCGCCAGCAGCTTTAGCACAGATACGCAGTATTTT.